This TCR beta chain originates from a study of cytomegalovirus exposure and HLA in healthy donors. In the case of this clone: What it recognizes is unknown.

Overall study findings and caveats: Three chains linked to CMV were shown in vitro to be specific for CMV antigens.

PCR used 60 Vbeta primers and 13 Jbeta primers. Assay used: immunoSEQ multiplex PCR; TCRdb lists only in-frame clones, some missing. The sample yields about 200,000 clones, about 83% seen once. Germline CDR1 MNHEY, CDR2 SMNVEV (reference sequence). The CDR3 spans 17 residues. V trimming: 2 bases; J trimming: 0 bases; junction bases outside the gene matches: 7. The sequencing input was PBMCs. The TCR comes from a girl aged 10-17 years in good health and CMV-seronegative. The rearrangement joins TRBV27 to TRBJ2-4; 7 nucleotides match TRBD2. The CDR3 DNA reads TGTGCCAGCAGTTTAAAAGCGGGATACGTAGCCAAAAACATTCAGTACTTC. Amino acids: CASSLKAGYVAKNIQYF.